One and the same sample provided the 26 T cell receptor beta chains below, sequenced in a study of cytomegalovirus exposure and HLA in healthy donors. Vbeta (60) and Jbeta (13) primers were used in the PCR. Sequenced by immunoSEQ multiplex PCR; TCRdb stores in-frame clones only, minus some. Of 150,000 to 200,000 clones in the sample, roughly 80% were seen once. Sequenced input: PBMCs. Receptors originate from a man between 45 and 60 years old in good health and CMV-seropositive.

The rearrangement uses TRBV2 and TRBJ2-7; 8 bases are shared with TRBD1. The CDR3 extends over 14 amino acids. Germline V gene lookup returns CDR1 SNHLY and CDR2 FYNNEI. The junction had 10 bases not matched to a gene; V was cut back by 5 bases and J by 7 bases. This chain's CDR3 is CASSWSQGAWEQYF. CDR3 nucleotides: TGTGCCAGCAGTTGGTCCCAGGGGGCTTGGGAGCAGTACTTC.

V usage is TRBV11-2 and J usage is TRBJ1-5, with TRBD1 as a possible D gene (6 bases). Per germline, CDR1 SGHAT and CDR2 FQNNGV. V lost 6 bases and J 1 base, leaving 16 bases between the germline ends. The CDR3 totals 16 residues. CDR3 region: CASRKGGAGSNQPQHF. The CDR3 bases are TGTGCCAGCAGGAAGGGGGGGGCTGGGAGCAATCAGCCCCAGCATTTT.

The chain joins TRBV7-8 to TRBJ1-5; D possibly corresponds to TRBD1 (5 bases). The CDR3 sequence is 15 residues long. The germline V gene encodes CDR1 SGHVS and CDR2 FQNEAQ. V was clipped by 4 bases and J by 7 bases, with 17 bases between them. CDR3 nucleotides: TGTGCCAGCAGCTCCGGCGTGAGGGGAGGGCAGCCCCAGCATTTT. Its translation: CASSSGVRGGQPQHF.

V and J are TRBV4-3 and TRBJ2-6; TRBD1 is a possible D gene (6 bases). The V end was cut by 0 bases, the J end by 0 bases, with 12 bases between. Germline CDR1 is LGHNA and CDR2 is YSLEER. This CDR3 contains 18 residues. CDR3 loop: CASSQDQGYYSGANVLTF. The CDR3 region has the DNA TGCGCCAGCAGCCAAGATCAGGGGTATTACTCTGGGGCCAACGTCCTGACTTTC.

The chain employs TRBV9 and TRBJ1-1; possibly TRBD1 for D (5 bases). CDR3 length: 14 amino acids. Germline CDR1 SGDLS, CDR2 YYNGEE. Trimming took off 4 bases at V and 4 bases at J, with 14 bases between the two ends. The CDR3 loop reads CASSPRQRVTEAFF. CDR3 nucleotides: TGTGCCAGCAGCCCTCGACAGAGAGTCACTGAAGCTTTCTTT.

In DNA form, the CDR3 reads TGTGCCAGCTCACCACCCATAGGTAGCGGGGCCTACGAGCAGTACTTC. Translated, it gives CASSPPIGSGAYEQYF. This chain connects TRBV18 to TRBJ2-7, with 8 bases identical to TRBD2. CDR3 length equals 16 residues. The V and J ends lost 0 bases and 2 bases, in that order; junction bases with no gene match: 6. Germline values: CDR1 KGHSH, CDR2 LQKENI.

V gene TRBV5-8 combines with J gene TRBJ1-2; D call uncertain. V was clipped by 3 bases and J by 2 bases, with 5 bases between them. The CDR3 runs 12 residues. In germline, CDR1 is SGHTS, CDR2 YDEGEE. In nucleotides, the CDR3 is TGTGCCAGCAGCTCGCGAAACTATGGCTACACCTTC. It specifies CASSSRNYGYTF.

The gene calls are TRBV10-3 and TRBJ2-3; 8 bases align to TRBD1. This CDR3 spans 15 amino acids. Germline V gene lookup returns CDR1 ENHRY and CDR2 SYGVKD. V was clipped by 2 bases and J by 5 bases; unmatched bases: 6. In nucleotides, the CDR3 is TGTGCCATCAGTGAGCGGTTCACAGGGGGAGATACGCAGTATTTT. Its translation: CAISERFTGGDTQYF.

A few counts support this clone. The chain combines TRBV10-3 with TRBJ1-2; a weak D match, TRBD1 (6 bases). V lost 6 bases and J lost 0, with 14 bases in between. This CDR3 is built from 15 residues. Germline V gene lookup returns CDR1 ENHRY and CDR2 SYGVKD. The CDR3 is CAIRRPGVANYGYTF. CDR3 sequence (DNA): TGTGCCATCAGGAGACCAGGGGTTGCTAACTATGGCTACACCTTC.

The CDR3 protein is CASSHRTGGTPLHF. CDR3 nucleotide sequence: TGCGCCAGCAGCCACCGGACAGGGGGTACACCCCTCCACTTT. The chain recombines TRBV4-3 with TRBJ1-6; 10 bases line up with TRBD1. The length of the CDR3 is 14 residues. CDR1 LGHNA and CDR2 YSLEER come from the germline V gene. V shed 3 bases and J 11 bases; nucleotides not matched to a gene: 4.

This clone came up once. This sequence joins TRBV5-1 and TRBJ1-2, with 7 bases that match TRBD1. The CDR3 loop spans 15 amino acids. The V and J ends lost 0 bases and 4 bases, in that order; junction bases with no gene match: 6. From germline, CDR1 is SGHRS and CDR2 YFSETQ. The chain's CDR3 is CASSLAGQESYGYTF. The CDR3 region has the DNA TGCGCCAGCAGCTTGGCCGGACAGGAATCCTATGGCTACACCTTC. The entire variable domain, with the rest obtained from reference TRBV5-1 and TRBJ1-2, is as follows: KAGVTQTPRYLIKTRGQQVTLSCSPISGHRSVSWYQQTPGQGLQFLFEYFSETQRNKGNFPGRFSGRQFSNSRSEMNVSTLELGDSALYLCASSLAGQESYGYTFGSGTRLTVV.

The chain has TRBV6-1 and TRBJ2-7, with 7 nucleotides matching TRBD1. The J segment lost 0 bases and the V segment lost 0 bases, leaving 5 bases of the junction unmatched. Germline CDR1 and CDR2: MNHNS and SASEGT. The CDR3 spans 16 residues. CDR3 nucleotide sequence: TGTGCCAGCAGTGAAGCGCTAGGGGGCAGCTCCTACGAGCAGTACTTC. Amino acid sequence: CASSEALGGSSYEQYF.

As DNA, the CDR3 is TGTGCCAGCAGCTTAGACGCCTTGACAGGGTCCTATGGCTACACCTTC. The encoded protein is CASSLDALTGSYGYTF. V usage is TRBV7-2 and J usage is TRBJ1-2; TRBD1 matches at 7 bases. With 1 base clipped from V and 4 bases from J, the junction kept 9 bases outside the gene matches. Germline CDR1 SGHTA, CDR2 FQGNSA. The CDR3 totals 16 residues.

This clone has a handful of counts. The chain carries TRBV10-3 and TRBJ2-5; D gene unclear. V dropped 3 bases and J dropped 0 bases, with 5 bases sitting between them. The CDR3 covers 13 residues. Germline V gene data show CDR1 as ENHRY and CDR2 as SYGVKD. The CDR3 bases are TGTGCCATCAGTGACAGTAACCAAGAGACCCAGTACTTC. This sequence encodes CAISDSNQETQYF.

The genes are TRBV10-3 and TRBJ2-3; D is undetermined. The germline V and J ends were trimmed by 3 bases and 0 bases, with 7 bases remaining between them. This CDR3 is 14 amino acids long. In germline, CDR1 is ENHRY, CDR2 SYGVKD. Here the CDR3 reads CAISDFPSTDTQYF. CDR3 in DNA: TGTGCCATCAGTGACTTTCCTAGCACAGATACGCAGTATTTT.

J is TRBJ2-5 and V is TRBV19, with D tentatively TRBD1 (6 bases). CDR1 and CDR2 (germline): LNHDA, SQIVND (reference sequence). The V end lost 0 bases, the J end lost 4 bases, and 9 bases lay between the germline ends. This CDR3 comprises 14 residues. DNA of the CDR3: TGTGCCAGTAGTATAGAGGGGGCACGAGAGACCCAGTACTTC. It is translated as CASSIEGARETQYF.

The count of this clone is one. The chain uses TRBV7-2 and TRBJ1-1; 8 nucleotides agree with TRBD1. CDR3 length: 15 amino acids. Germline V CDR1 and CDR2: SGHTA, FQGNSA. V shed 5 bases, J shed 5 bases, and the junction held 10 bases outside the gene matches. Written as DNA, the CDR3 is TGTGCCAGCAGCCGAGAACCAGGGGGCAGGACTGAAGCTTTCTTT. This codes for CASSREPGGRTEAFF.

This rearrangement joins TRBV6-1 to TRBJ1-1; the D gene is possibly TRBD1 (5 bases). The ends were cut back, 5 bases at V and 1 base at J, with 11 bases in the middle. The CDR3 consists of 14 residues. Germline-derived CDR1 and CDR2 are MNHNS and SASEGT. Here the CDR3 DNA reads TGTGCCAGCAGTCGAGACACAGGGAACACTGAAGCTTTCTTT. Translation: CASSRDTGNTEAFF.

The chain is built from TRBV11-3 and TRBJ1-6; D is unresolved. Germline V gives CDR1 SGHNT, CDR2 YENEEA. The V end lost 0 bases, the J end lost 9 bases, and 6 bases lay between the germline ends. CDR3 size: 13 residues. DNA for the CDR3: TGTGCCAGCAGCTTAGATCCAGTTTCACCCCTCCACTTT. This translates into CASSLDPVSPLHF.

This clone showed up just a few times. As DNA, the CDR3 is TGCGCCAGCAGCTTGAACAGCCAATTTTACGAGCAGTACTTC. It codes for CASSLNSQFYEQYF. V usage is TRBV5-1 and J usage is TRBJ2-7; D uncertain. Per the germline V gene, CDR1 is SGHRS and CDR2 is YFSETQ. The CDR3 loop spans 14 amino acids. V shed 1 base and J shed 4 bases, with 12 bases lying between them.

This rearrangement joins TRBV6-5 to TRBJ1-6; D remains unclear. The CDR3 is 13 residues long. V lost 5 bases to trimming and J lost 9 bases, with 11 bases between them. CDR1 is MNHEY and CDR2 is SVGAGI in the germline V gene. In nucleotides, the CDR3 is TGTGCCAGCAGTGGGCGGGTGAGTTCACCCCTCCACTTT. This encodes CASSGRVSSPLHF.

In its sample, this clone was seen once. The genes are TRBV19 and TRBJ1-5; 8 bases are a match to TRBD1. In germline, CDR1 is LNHDA, CDR2 SQIVND (reference sequence). This CDR3 contains 17 residues. V dropped 3 bases and J dropped 6; count of bases not matched to a gene: 13. The CDR3 DNA reads TGTGCCAGTAGTATCCTCCAACGCAGACAGGGGAGTCAGCCCCAGCATTTT. As protein: CASSILQRRQGSQPQHF.

This clone came up once. The chain uses TRBV5-6 and TRBJ2-3; TRBD2 matches at 10 bases. This CDR3 comprises 16 residues. Trimming removed 3 bases from V and 0 bases from J; junction bases left unmatched: 4. The V gene's germline CDR1 is SGHDT and CDR2 YYEEEE. The CDR3 DNA reads as TGTGCCAGCAGCTCCCTACTAGCGGGAAGCACAGATACGCAGTATTTT. As protein: CASSSLLAGSTDTQYF.

This clone has a handful of counts. This chain links TRBV9 with TRBJ2-3; D perhaps matches TRBD2 (6 bases). This CDR3 is built from 15 residues. CDR1 SGDLS and CDR2 YYNGEE come from the germline V gene. The ends were cut back, 0 bases at V and 1 base at J, with 9 bases in the middle. CDR3 in amino acids: CASSVVSSGTDTQYF. CDR3 bases: TGTGCCAGCAGCGTAGTGTCTAGCGGCACAGATACGCAGTATTTT.

The chain carries TRBV5-6 and TRBJ2-4, with TRBD1 identical over 10 bases. Per the germline V gene, CDR1 is SGHDT and CDR2 is YYEEEE. This CDR3 region has 16 residues. The J segment lost 2 bases and the V segment lost 0 bases, leaving 2 bases of the junction unmatched. CDR3 DNA: TGTGCCAGCAGCTTGGAGGGACAGGGGACCAAAAACATTCAGTACTTC. This gives the protein CASSLEGQGTKNIQYF.

This clone was counted only a few times. The rearrangement joins TRBV15 to TRBJ2-7; 10 bases are a match to TRBD1. The junction had 8 bases not matched to a gene; V was cut back by 4 bases and J by 5 bases. The CDR3 loop spans 15 amino acids. Germline CDR1 is LNHNV and CDR2 is YYDKDF (reference sequence). CDR3 DNA: TGTGCCACCAGCACCCCCGGGACAGGGGTCAACGAGCAGTACTTC. It yields the protein CATSTPGTGVNEQYF.